This record concerns one T cell receptor (beta chain) sequence. The CDR3 is made up of 14 amino acids. The V segment lost 2 bases and the J segment 5 bases; nucleotides outside the gene matches: 7. The germline V gene has CDR1 SGDLS and CDR2 YYNGEE. The entry originates in a study of shared clonotypes between healthy human individuals. The run depth of the assay was deep. It was across several immunoSEQ plates that each subset's genomic DNA was evenly split. Some clones are missing from TCRdb's copy, which holds only in-frame ones; the method was immunoSEQ multiplex PCR. The data show 490,000 or so clones, 65% to 80% seen once.

The sample was PBMCs. The genes are TRBV9 and TRBJ2-7; 7 bases map to TRBD2. This receptor was obtained from a middle-aged woman in good health. Some clones in this sample may be carry-over from other donors' samples. This CDR3 reads CASSVGRESDEQYF. The DNA of the CDR3 is TGTGCCAGCAGCGTGGGGCGGGAGTCGGACGAGCAGTACTTC.